Each of the 20 T cell receptor beta chains below was sequenced from the same sample in a study of OX40 agonist ivuxolimab in advanced cancers. Using immunoSEQ multiplex PCR, the repertoire was profiled, and TCRdb retains in-frame clones only, with some absent. The data show about 71,000 clones, with 94% seen just once and around 14% held by the top ten. The sample here was CD4+ or CD8+ T cells sorted from blood, taken in a trial of the OX40 agonist ivuxolimab. The receptors here all came from an adult with an advanced solid tumor such as melanoma, head and neck, liver or kidney cancer.

This chain joins TRBV27 and TRBJ1-2; D uncertain. Trimming pared 6 bases from V and 2 bases from J, leaving 10 bases between. The germline V gene has CDR1 MNHEY and CDR2 SMNVEV (reference sequence). The CDR3 has 13 amino acids. In DNA form, the CDR3 reads TGTGCCAGCAGCCCCGCCGGGAACTATGGCTACACCTTC. Amino acid sequence: CASSPAGNYGYTF.

J is TRBJ2-3 and V is TRBV27; D is undetermined. The germline V gene has CDR1 MNHEY and CDR2 SMNVEV (reference sequence). The CDR3 extends over 16 amino acids. The germline V and J ends were trimmed by 3 bases and 0 bases, with 13 bases remaining between them. This CDR3 is CASSLSEGLSTDTQYF. CDR3 nucleotides: TGTGCCAGCAGTTTGAGTGAAGGTCTCAGCACAGATACGCAGTATTTT.

The gene calls are TRBV11-2 and TRBJ2-7; 9 nucleotides match TRBD1. Trimming removed 3 bases from V and 6 bases from J; junction bases left unmatched: 6. The CDR3 length is 14 residues. Germline V gives CDR1 SGHAT, CDR2 FQNNGV. CDR3 sequence: CASSFKGTGSEQYF. The CDR3 region has the DNA TGTGCCAGCAGCTTCAAAGGGACAGGGAGCGAGCAGTACTTC.

The chain employs TRBV6-1 and TRBJ1-5; TRBD1 matches 9 bases. The V gene end was trimmed by 8 bases and the J gene end by 4 bases; junction bases not matched to a gene: 9. The CDR3 spans 15 residues. CDR1 and CDR2 from the germline V gene are MNHNS and SASEGT. CDR3 sequence (DNA): TGTGCCAGCGGCGGACAGGGGAGTTGGAATCAGCCCCAGCATTTT. The encoded protein is CASGGQGSWNQPQHF.

The chain joins TRBV19 to TRBJ1-1, with 10 bases that match TRBD1. CDR3 length: 15 residues. V trimming: 5 bases; J trimming: 5 bases; junction bases outside the gene matches: 8. The germline V gene has CDR1 LNHDA and CDR2 SQIVND (reference sequence). CDR3 sequence (DNA): TGTGCCAGTAGTTTTAGGACAGGGGGAATAACTGAAGCTTTCTTT. It encodes CASSFRTGGITEAFF. Filled out from reference TRBV19 and TRBJ1-1, the complete variable domain reads DGGITQSPKYLFRKEGQNVTLSCEQNLNHDAMYWYRQDPGQGLRLIYYSQIVNDFQKGDIAEGYSVSREKKESFPLTVTSAQKNPTAFYLCASSFRTGGITEAFFGQGTRLTVV.

The J gene is TRBJ1-4, the V gene TRBV4-2; 7 bases are a match to TRBD1. The CDR3 loop spans 15 amino acids. Trimming at V came to 0 bases and at J to 6 bases, leaving 4 bases not matched to a gene. Germline V gene sequence: CDR1 LGHNA, CDR2 YNFKEQ. CDR3 sequence reads: CASSQDNRGDEKLFF. The CDR3 coding sequence is TGTGCCAGCAGCCAAGACAACAGGGGAGATGAAAAACTGTTTTTT.

This chain links TRBV19 with TRBJ2-1; no firm D call. Trimming removed 4 bases at V and 7 bases at J, with 17 bases between. The CDR3 runs to 15 residues. The germline gives CDR1 LNHDA, CDR2 SQIVND (reference sequence). The CDR3 sequence: CASSTRPSGPNEQFF. CDR3 DNA: TGTGCCAGTAGTACCCGTCCCAGTGGGCCGAATGAGCAGTTCTTC.

The rearrangement uses TRBV4-3 and TRBJ2-1; weak D call: TRBD1 (5 bases). This CDR3 is built from 16 residues. The germline V gene has CDR1 LGHNA and CDR2 YSLEER. The V gene lost 0 bases and the J gene lost 5 bases, with 14 bases spanning the gap. CDR3 coding DNA: TGCGCCAGCAGCCAAGATATAGTAGACAGAAACAATGAGCAGTTCTTC. Translating gives CASSQDIVDRNNEQFF.

The V call is TRBV6-1, the J call TRBJ1-6; D perhaps matches TRBD1 (5 bases). The V gene lost 0 bases and the J gene lost 5 bases, with 17 bases spanning the gap. This CDR3 region has 18 residues. The germline gives CDR1 MNHNS, CDR2 SASEGT. CDR3 nucleotides: TGTGCCAGCAGTGAAGCTGGGGCAGGGATTTTCCATAATTCACCCCTCCACTTT. Translation: CASSEAGAGIFHNSPLHF.

V gene TRBV6-5 combines with J gene TRBJ2-2, with D unresolved. The V gene's germline CDR1 is MNHEY and CDR2 SVGAGI. The CDR3 is made up of 16 amino acids. Trimming left V 0 bases short and J 5 bases short, with 13 bases between. The CDR3 DNA reads as TGTGCCAGCAGTTACTCGGTCGTTTTTCGAACCGGGGAGCTGTTTTTT. Encoded protein: CASSYSVVFRTGELFF.

The chain links TRBV19 to TRBJ1-2, with a possible D match to TRBD1 (5 bases). V gave up 7 bases and J gave up 5 bases, with 26 bases separating them. The CDR3 contains 17 residues. CDR1 LNHDA and CDR2 SQIVND come from the germline V gene (reference sequence). This chain's CDR3 is CASKGLDTTAFIYGYTF. In nucleotides, the CDR3 is TGTGCCAGTAAGGGGCTCGATACGACAGCTTTTATTTATGGCTACACCTTC.

V is TRBV27 and J is TRBJ1-1; D perhaps matches TRBD1 (5 bases). This CDR3 is 15 amino acids long. CDR1 and CDR2 from the germline V gene are MNHEY and SMNVEV (reference sequence). The ends were cut back, 5 bases at V and 4 bases at J, with 17 bases in the middle. Here the CDR3 DNA reads TGTGCCAGCAGTCTTACACGGTGGGGGGGCACTGAAGCTTTCTTT. The encoded protein is CASSLTRWGGTEAFF.

The chain carries TRBV5-4 and TRBJ1-6, with D unresolved. This CDR3 spans 14 amino acids. The germline V and J ends were trimmed by 1 base and 7 bases, with 9 bases remaining between them. The germline V gene encodes CDR1 SGHNT and CDR2 YYREEE (reference sequence). The CDR3 loop is CASSLIPVNSPLHF. In DNA form, the CDR3 reads TGTGCCAGCAGCTTGATCCCAGTGAATTCACCCCTCCACTTT.

V is TRBV6-5 and J is TRBJ1-2; D is unclear. Germline V lookup: CDR1 MNHEY, CDR2 SVGAGI. Trimming left V 0 bases short and J 6 bases short, with 17 bases between. This CDR3 has 16 amino acids. CDR3 nucleotides: TGTGCCAGCAGTTACTCGGTACGCGGTGGTGGCGATGGCTACACCTTC. Translation gives CASSYSVRGGGDGYTF.

The V and J genes are TRBV7-6 and TRBJ2-2; a possible D gene is TRBD2 (7 bases). Germline V gene lookup returns CDR1 SGHVS and CDR2 FNYEAQ. This CDR3 contains 16 residues. The V and J ends lost 2 bases and 2 bases respectively, with 12 bases between them. The CDR3 here is CASSLWGGFNTGELFF. CDR3 sequence (DNA): TGTGCCAGCAGCTTATGGGGGGGCTTTAACACCGGGGAGCTGTTTTTT.

For this clone: A junction boundary mismatches the germline segment, possibly from a read error. The chain carries TRBV9 and TRBJ2-3; D is perhaps TRBD2 (7 bases). The germline CDR1 and CDR2 sequences are SGDLS and YYNGEE. This CDR3 has 15 residues. The CDR3 protein is CARSGEGGDTDTQYF. The CDR3 region has the DNA TGTGCCCGCAGCGGCGAGGGGGGGGACACAGATACGCAGTATTTT.

The rearrangement joins TRBV9 to TRBJ1-1; D might be TRBD1 (6 bases). In germline, CDR1 is SGDLS, CDR2 YYNGEE. The CDR3 is 16 residues long. Trimming cost V 4 bases and J 7 bases, with 23 bases left between them. CDR3 in DNA: TGTGCCAGCAGCTTAGAGCCGGGACGGGAGACAGGTGAAGCTTTCTTT. Encoded protein: CASSLEPGRETGEAFF.

This clone has only one observation. The chain links TRBV7-9 to TRBJ2-7; no clear D. Germline V gene lookup returns CDR1 SEHNR and CDR2 FQNEAQ (reference sequence). V was trimmed by 1 base and J by 0 bases, leaving 13 bases between them. This CDR3 is 16 amino acids long. The CDR3 region has the DNA TGTGCCAGCAGCTTAGTTGGGCAACAGAGCTCCTACGAGCAGTACTTC. Its protein product is CASSLVGQQSSYEQYF.

The chain recombines TRBV5-1 with TRBJ1-1; D uncertain. The CDR3 runs to 16 residues. With 0 bases removed from V and 0 bases from J, the gap between germline ends came to 12 bases. The germline CDR1 and CDR2 sequences are SGHRS and YFSETQ. This CDR3 is CASSLVGGRVNTEAFF. CDR3 nucleotides: TGCGCCAGCAGCTTGGTCGGAGGGCGGGTGAACACTGAAGCTTTCTTT.

The chain combines TRBV6-4 with TRBJ2-7, with TRBD2 as a possible D gene (6 bases). The V end lost 6 bases, the J end lost 5 bases, and 17 bases lay between the germline ends. There are 14 residues in the CDR3. Per the germline V gene, CDR1 is MRHNA and CDR2 is SNTAGT. This CDR3 is CASRPWAGTHEQYF. In DNA, the CDR3 is TGTGCCAGCAGACCGTGGGCGGGAACTCACGAGCAGTACTTC.